The 24 T cell receptor beta chains given below trace back to one sample, sequenced in a study of blood T cell repertoires in COVID-19. Assay: immunoSEQ multiplex PCR; the TCRdb copy retains only in-frame clones and omits some. The table records about 140,000 clones, 80% to 85% of them present only once. Sequencing used peripheral blood. The origin of the receptors is a woman older than 75 with acute or convalescent COVID-19.

The V gene is TRBV19, the J gene TRBJ2-2, with D perhaps matching TRBD1 (6 bases). Germline-derived CDR1 and CDR2 are LNHDA and SQIVND (reference sequence). This CDR3 has 13 residues. V shed 6 bases and J shed 6 bases, with 11 bases lying between them. CDR3 DNA: TGTGCCAGTAGGCTTCAGGGGCCCGGGGAGCTGTTTTTT. Translating gives CASRLQGPGELFF.

The J gene is TRBJ1-5, the V gene TRBV6-7, with TRBD1 identical over 11 bases. TRBV6-7 is sorted into the ORF group, with uncertain function. The CDR3 is 20 residues long. Trimming cost V 0 bases and J 2 bases; bases outside gene matches: 12. CDR3 in DNA: TGTGCCAGCAGTTACTCCCCGGGACAGGGGGAAAGATTTGGCAATCAGCCCCAGCATTTT. Protein product: CASSYSPGQGERFGNQPQHF.

The chain carries TRBV19 and TRBJ1-6, with 9 bases lining up with TRBD1. After removal of 5 bases from V and 7 bases from J, the junction contained 0 bases not matched to a gene. This CDR3 spans 13 amino acids. Per the germline V gene, CDR1 is LNHDA and CDR2 is SQIVND (reference sequence). CDR3 in amino acids: CASSGQGNSPLHF. The DNA for the CDR3 is TGTGCCAGTAGTGGACAGGGGAATTCACCCCTCCACTTT.

This clone showed up just a few times. CDR3 in amino acids: CASRDGGAGGTYGYTF. The CDR3 DNA reads as TGCGCCAGCAGAGACGGCGGGGCAGGGGGAACCTATGGCTACACCTTC. This chain links TRBV5-1 with TRBJ1-2; 7 bases fit TRBD1. Germline assignment: CDR1 SGHRS and CDR2 YFSETQ. Germline trimming cut 5 bases from V and 4 bases from J; bases unmatched to any gene: 14. The CDR3 is made up of 16 amino acids.

V and J are TRBV6-5 and TRBJ2-1, with a weak D call TRBD2 (6 bases). The CDR3 is made up of 14 amino acids. V was pared by 7 bases and J by 8 bases, with 18 bases between. Germline lookup yields CDR1 MNHEY and CDR2 SVGAGI. This CDR3 is CASIDGRGDDEQFF. In DNA, the CDR3 is TGTGCCAGCATAGACGGGAGAGGGGATGATGAGCAGTTCTTC.

The chain uses TRBV2 and TRBJ1-4, with D perhaps TRBD1 (6 bases). The V end lost 5 bases, the J end lost 10 bases, and 17 bases lay between the germline ends. The CDR3 consists of 14 residues. Germline CDR1 reads SNHLY; CDR2 reads FYNNEI. CDR3 sequence (DNA): TGTGCCAGCAGTTTCTGGGACACCATGGCAAAACTGTTTTTT. It specifies CASSFWDTMAKLFF.

The genes are TRBV14 and TRBJ2-7, with D perhaps matching TRBD1 (6 bases). Germline loops: CDR1 SGHDN, CDR2 FVKESK. Trimming took off 6 bases at V and 2 bases at J, with 17 bases between the two ends. This CDR3 comprises 15 residues. Here the CDR3 reads CASSLLPAGAYEQYF. The CDR3 DNA reads TGTGCCAGCAGTCTACTCCCCGCAGGGGCCTACGAGCAGTACTTC.

This clone was recorded only once. The gene calls are TRBV18 and TRBJ2-6, with 7 bases matching TRBD1. Germline V gives CDR1 KGHSH, CDR2 LQKENI. The length of the CDR3 is 15 residues. The junction had 5 bases not matched to a gene; V was cut back by 5 bases and J by 4 bases. The CDR3 sequence: CASSSTGPGANVLTF. CDR3 DNA: TGTGCCAGCTCATCGACAGGGCCCGGGGCCAACGTCCTGACTTTC.

The chain is built from TRBV18 and TRBJ1-2, with TRBD1 matching over 7 bases. With V trimmed by 3 bases and J by 2 bases, 9 bases remained unmatched. The CDR3 spans 16 residues. Per germline, CDR1 KGHSH and CDR2 LQKENI. CDR3: CASSPRVMTGNYGYTF. Written as DNA, the CDR3 is TGTGCCAGCTCACCGAGGGTGATGACAGGGAACTATGGCTACACCTTC.

The V call is TRBV7-2, the J call TRBJ2-5, with 10 bases aligning to TRBD2. The CDR3 is made up of 19 amino acids. J was trimmed by 1 base and V by 4 bases; bases with no gene match: 15. The germline V gene encodes CDR1 SGHTA and CDR2 FQGNSA. In DNA, the CDR3 is TGTGCCAGCAGCTCGAGATGGGCTAGCGGGAGAGGGAGCCAAGAGACCCAGTACTTC. It yields the protein CASSSRWASGRGSQETQYF. The variable domain in full, with the rest retrieved from reference TRBV7-2 and TRBJ2-5, is GAGVSQSPSNKVTEKGKDVELRCDPISGHTALYWYRQSLGQGLEFLIYFQGNSAPDKSGLPSDRFSAERTGGSVSTLTIQRTQQEDSAVYLCASSSRWASGRGSQETQYFGPGTRLLVL.

The chain uses TRBV11-2 and TRBJ1-2; D is ambiguous. Germline V CDR1 and CDR2: SGHAT, FQNNGV. Trimming stripped 3 bases from V and 2 bases from J, with 7 bases between. The CDR3 loop spans 13 amino acids. Here the CDR3 reads CASSFVMNYGYTF. CDR3 nucleotide sequence: TGTGCCAGCAGCTTTGTCATGAACTATGGCTACACCTTC.

The rearrangement joins TRBV18 to TRBJ2-1, with 10 nucleotides matching TRBD1. CDR1 KGHSH and CDR2 LQKENI come from the germline V gene. V shed 5 bases and J 3 bases; nucleotides not matched to a gene: 7. The CDR3 covers 16 residues. The CDR3 region has the DNA TGTGCCAGCTCATCCCGACAGGGGGCTAACTACAATGAGCAGTTCTTC. This gives the protein CASSSRQGANYNEQFF.

This rearrangement joins TRBV19 to TRBJ2-4, with D unresolved. CDR3 length: 13 amino acids. The germline V and J ends were trimmed by 7 bases and 1 base, with 8 bases remaining between them. The V gene's germline CDR1 is LNHDA and CDR2 SQIVND (reference sequence). The CDR3 here is CASKSEAKNIQYF. The CDR3 nucleotides read TGTGCCAGTAAAAGCGAGGCCAAAAACATTCAGTACTTC.

The gene calls are TRBV4-2 and TRBJ2-1; weak D call: TRBD2 (6 bases). Trimming removed 1 base from V and 7 bases from J, with 20 bases in between. The CDR3 totals 17 residues. Germline-derived CDR1 and CDR2 are LGHNA and YNFKEQ. This chain's CDR3 is CASSQVGRLATGNEQFF. The CDR3 nucleotides read TGTGCCAGCAGCCAAGTTGGGCGGCTAGCGACGGGAAATGAGCAGTTCTTC.

This clone showed up just a few times. The chain employs TRBV6-2 or TRBV6-3 and TRBJ1-3; D may be TRBD1 (5 bases). Germline CDR1 MNHEY, CDR2 SVGEGT. The length of the CDR3 is 15 residues. V lost 2 bases, J lost 1 base, and 9 bases lay in between. The CDR3 is CASSYVGLSGNTIYF. DNA of the CDR3: TGTGCCAGCAGTTACGTGGGGCTGTCTGGAAACACCATATATTTT.

J is TRBJ1-4 and V is TRBV28; 7 bases agree with TRBD1. V lost 9 bases and J lost 0; bases outside the gene matches: 16. Germline CDR1 is MDHEN and CDR2 is SYDVKM. The CDR3 length is 18 residues. CDR3 sequence: CASREAGQLFATNEKLFF. CDR3 sequence (DNA): TGTGCCAGTAGAGAGGCGGGACAGCTCTTTGCAACTAATGAAAAACTGTTTTTT.

The chain couples TRBV7-9 to TRBJ2-4; D ambiguous. Per the germline V gene, CDR1 is SEHNR and CDR2 is FQNEAQ (reference sequence). V dropped 4 bases and J dropped 0 bases, with 10 bases sitting between them. The CDR3 sequence is 15 residues long. In nucleotides, the CDR3 is TGTGCCAGCAGCTACTCTGGTATAGCCAAAAACATTCAGTACTTC. It codes for CASSYSGIAKNIQYF.

The chain recombines TRBV4-1 with TRBJ1-3; D remains unclear. V lost 0 bases and J 0 bases, leaving 12 bases between the germline ends. Germline lookup yields CDR1 MGHRA and CDR2 YSYEKL. The CDR3 has 17 amino acids. CDR3 DNA sequence: TGCGCCAGCAGCCAAGATCCTCCCGAACTCTCTGGAAACACCATATATTTT. It is translated as CASSQDPPELSGNTIYF.

This chain joins TRBV5-1 and TRBJ2-1; 8 nucleotides match TRBD2. The germline gives CDR1 SGHRS, CDR2 YFSETQ. The CDR3 is 15 amino acids. The V gene end was trimmed by 2 bases and the J gene end by 2 bases; junction bases not matched to a gene: 3. DNA for the CDR3: TGCGCCAGCAGCTTCAGCGGGAGTACCTACAATGAGCAGTTCTTC. Its translation is CASSFSGSTYNEQFF.

This sequence joins TRBV7-2 and TRBJ2-7, with a weak D call TRBD1 (6 bases). The CDR3 runs 18 residues. V was clipped by 2 bases and J by 0 bases, with 20 bases between them. Germline V gene lookup returns CDR1 SGHTA and CDR2 FQGNSA. The CDR3 DNA follows: TGTGCCAGCAGCTTAAGTCGAGAGGAGTGGGGGCCCTCCTACGAGCAGTACTTC. Amino acids: CASSLSREEWGPSYEQYF. Variable domain in full (rest from reference TRBV7-2 and TRBJ2-7): GAGVSQSPSNKVTEKGKDVELRCDPISGHTALYWYRQSLGQGLEFLIYFQGNSAPDKSGLPSDRFSAERTGGSVSTLTIQRTQQEDSAVYLCASSLSREEWGPSYEQYFGPGTRLTVT.

The chain recombines TRBV11-2 with TRBJ1-2; 7 positions match TRBD1. The V and J ends lost 4 bases and 3 bases, in that order; junction bases with no gene match: 14. This CDR3 contains 17 residues. Per the germline V gene, CDR1 is SGHAT and CDR2 is FQNNGV. CDR3 protein: CASSSFKTGEGDYGYTF. DNA of the CDR3: TGTGCCAGCAGCTCGTTTAAAACAGGGGAAGGGGACTATGGCTACACCTTC. Together with reference TRBV11-2 and TRBJ1-2, the CDR3 gives the full variable domain: EAGVAQSPRYKIIEKRQSVAFWCNPISGHATLYWYQQILGQGPKLLIQFQNNGVVDDSQLPKDRFSAERLKGVDSTLKIQPAKLEDSAVYLCASSSFKTGEGDYGYTFGSGTRLTVV.

This CDR3 reads CSVGGWGQGSYGYTF. The CDR3 region has the DNA TGCAGCGTTGGGGGGTGGGGACAGGGTTCCTATGGCTACACCTTC. V gene TRBV29-1 combines with J gene TRBJ1-2, with 9 nucleotides matching TRBD1. Germline V CDR1 and CDR2: SQVTM, ANQGSEA. CDR3 length: 15 residues. The V and J ends lost 4 bases and 4 bases, in that order; junction bases with no gene match: 10.

The rearrangement uses TRBV15 and TRBJ2-1; D gene unclear. Germline CDR1 reads LNHNV; CDR2 reads YYDKDF (reference sequence). With 0 bases removed from V and 0 bases from J, the gap between germline ends came to 6 bases. CDR3 length: 15 amino acids. CDR3 region: CATSRDMSSYNEQFF. CDR3 DNA: TGTGCCACCAGCAGAGATATGAGCTCCTACAATGAGCAGTTCTTC.

In DNA, the CDR3 is TGTGCCAGCAGTGAAGGCGGGAGTGACACCGGGGAGCTGTTTTTT. Its protein product is CASSEGGSDTGELFF. This chain joins TRBV2 and TRBJ2-2; 7 positions match TRBD2. Germline V gene lookup returns CDR1 SNHLY and CDR2 FYNNEI. V gave up 1 base and J gave up 3 bases; unmatched junction bases: 2. CDR3 length: 15 amino acids.